What follows are 26 T cell receptor beta chains derived from one specimen sequenced in a study of T cells after yellow fever vaccination. TCRdb re-called the 5' RACE reads through MiXCR, storing one row per CDR3 protein. The data hold around 25,000 distinct CDR3 sequences, with 4% to 5.5% observed a single time. Material: PBMCs, either bulk or a sorted T-cell subset (CD4+, CD8+, memory, or dextramer-sorted; not recorded which), obtained on the day of the yellow fever booster vaccination. Receptors originate from a man between 18 and 29 years old who received the YFV17D yellow fever vaccine.

This clonotype came up a few times. The CDR3, as DNA: TGCAGTGCTAGAGAGGGGGGGGCACCGGTAGCTTTCTTT. Its translation: CSAREGGAPVAFF. The gene calls are TRBV20-1 and TRBJ1-1, with D perhaps matching TRBD1 (6 bases). Germline lookup yields CDR1 DFQATT and CDR2 SNEGSKA (reference sequence). Trimming shortened V by 0 bases and J by 10 bases, and 15 bases separated the two germline ends. This CDR3 spans 13 amino acids.

This clonotype was counted many times. The chain uses TRBV9 and TRBJ2-3; D remains ambiguous. CDR3 length: 17 amino acids. Germline CDR1 and CDR2: SGDLS and YYNGEE. The germline V and J ends were trimmed by 3 bases and 2 bases, with 19 bases remaining between them. CDR3 coding DNA: TGTGCCAGCAGCGCACACCAGAACCCCGCCACCACAGATACGCAGTATTTT. Protein: CASSAHQNPATTDTQYF.

The rearrangement uses TRBV14 and TRBJ2-1; a possible D gene is TRBD2 (6 bases). V was shortened by 0 bases and J by 5 bases, with 20 bases between the two germline ends. CDR1 SGHDN and CDR2 FVKESK come from the germline V gene. The CDR3 is 18 residues long. The CDR3 nucleotides are TGTGCCAGCAGCCAAGATCGCGGGGCGGTCCCCGCCAACAATGAGCAGTTCTTC. This gives the protein CASSQDRGAVPANNEQFF.

This clonotype showed up many times. The chain couples TRBV10-2 to TRBJ2-7; a weak D match, TRBD1 (6 bases). Trimming pared 0 bases from V and 2 bases from J, leaving 8 bases between. Germline V gives CDR1 WSHSY, CDR2 SAAADI. The CDR3 loop spans 14 amino acids. The CDR3 loop reads CASSESWGPYEQYF. DNA of the CDR3: TGCGCCAGCAGTGAGTCTTGGGGGCCCTACGAGCAGTACTTC.

This clonotype was observed many times. This chain links TRBV25-1 with TRBJ2-3; D is possibly TRBD1 (5 bases). Per the germline V gene, CDR1 is MGHDK and CDR2 is SYGVNS. This CDR3 has 12 amino acids. V was clipped by 7 bases and J by 1 base, with 6 bases between them. The CDR3 DNA is TGTGCCAGCATACAGGGCACAGATACGCAGTATTTT. Translating it yields CASIQGTDTQYF.

The rearrangement links TRBV5-4 to TRBJ1-1; D ambiguous. The CDR3 has 14 amino acids. Germline loops: CDR1 SGHNT, CDR2 YYREEE (reference sequence). Trimming took 4 bases from V and 5 from J, leaving 15 bases between them. CDR3 sequence: CASSRASDYTEAFF. CDR3 nucleotides: TGTGCCAGCAGCCGAGCGTCGGATTATACTGAAGCTTTCTTT.

This clonotype showed up many times. The chain joins TRBV10-1 to TRBJ2-3, with D perhaps matching TRBD1 (6 bases). Germline CDR1 is WNHNN and CDR2 is SYGVQD (reference sequence). Between the trimmed V and J ends, which lost 10 bases and 4 bases, there was a span of 12 bases. CDR3 size: 12 residues. DNA of the CDR3: TGCGCCACCAGGGGAGAGGCAGATACGCAGTATTTT. Its translation is CATRGEADTQYF.

The rearrangement uses TRBV5-1 and TRBJ2-3, with a weak D call TRBD2 (6 bases). The germline V gene has CDR1 SGHRS and CDR2 YFSETQ. The length of the CDR3 is 16 residues. V lost 1 base to trimming and J lost 1 base, with 13 bases between them. CDR3 sequence (DNA): TGCGCCAGCAGCTTGCCTTGGCGGGGCCGCACAGATACGCAGTATTTT. Residues: CASSLPWRGRTDTQYF.

This clonotype showed up many times. This chain links TRBV4-2 with TRBJ2-3; D may be TRBD2 (5 bases). The germline V gene has CDR1 LGHNA and CDR2 YNFKEQ. V was shortened by 1 base and J by 1 base, with 12 bases between the two germline ends. The CDR3 loop spans 16 amino acids. The CDR3, as DNA: TGTGCCAGCAGCCAAGTTGGCGGGCTCGGCACAGATACGCAGTATTTT. Translation gives CASSQVGGLGTDTQYF.

By share of the sample, this clonotype is medium-sized. The chain is built from TRBV6-2 or TRBV6-3 and TRBJ2-3; unclear D gene. Germline CDR1 reads MNHEY; CDR2 reads SVGEGT. CDR3 length: 13 amino acids. Deletions cut 4 bases from V and 0 bases from J, with 5 bases between. In nucleotides, the CDR3 is TGTGCCAGCAGTTTGACTAGCACAGATACGCAGTATTTT. Its translation: CASSLTSTDTQYF.

This clonotype was counted many times. The chain combines TRBV7-9 with TRBJ2-1; D assignment may be TRBD1 or TRBD2 (5 bases each). This CDR3 has 11 amino acids. V was cut by 3 bases and J by 10 bases, with 7 bases left in between. Germline CDR1 is SEHNR and CDR2 is FQNEAQ (reference sequence). In DNA, the CDR3 is TGTGCCAGCAGCTTGAGGGGCGAGCAGTTCTTC. Translating it yields CASSLRGEQFF.

Comments on this clonotype: A much bigger clone sits one base away, suggesting this may be a read error. The rearrangement joins TRBV29-1 to TRBJ1-1; 9 nucleotides line up with TRBD1. This CDR3 has 13 residues. Germline V gene lookup returns CDR1 SQVTM and CDR2 ANQGSEA. The CDR3, as DNA: TGCAGCGTTTCGACAGGGGGGAACACTGAAACTTTCTTT. Translated, it gives CSVSTGGNTETFF.

This clonotype turned up a few times. The rearrangement links TRBV6-5 to TRBJ1-5; TRBD1 is a possible D gene (6 bases). This CDR3 is built from 14 residues. Trimming removed 5 bases at V and 5 bases at J, with 13 bases between. In germline, CDR1 is MNHEY, CDR2 SVGAGI. The CDR3 bases are TGTGCCAGCAGTCTCAGGGGAGTGGATCAGCCCCAGCATTTT. It translates to CASSLRGVDQPQHF.

This clonotype was counted at least ten times. The chain recombines TRBV7-9 with TRBJ2-7; no firm D call. The V gene lost 6 bases and the J gene lost 1 base, with 10 bases spanning the gap. Looked up from germline, CDR1 is SEHNR and CDR2 is FQNEAQ (reference sequence). This CDR3 contains 13 residues. The CDR3 sequence: CASSWTQSYEQYF. Written as DNA, the CDR3 is TGTGCCAGCAGTTGGACCCAGTCCTACGAGCAGTACTTC.

This clonotype was seen ten or more times. The rearrangement uses TRBV10-3 and TRBJ2-1; D possibly corresponds to TRBD2 (7 bases). Trimming left V 8 bases short and J 7 bases short, with 15 bases between. The CDR3 contains 13 residues. CDR1 is ENHRY and CDR2 is SYGVKD in the germline V gene. CDR3 residues: CAIREGGENEQFF. CDR3 coding DNA: TGTGCCATCCGAGAGGGGGGGGAGAATGAGCAGTTCTTC.

The rearrangement uses TRBV5-6 and TRBJ2-3; D tentatively fits TRBD1 or TRBD2 (6 bases each). The CDR3 has 16 amino acids. Trimming removed 4 bases from V and 9 bases from J, with 24 bases in between. The germline V gene encodes CDR1 SGHDT and CDR2 YYEEEE. DNA of the CDR3: TGTGCCAGCAGCCCGAGGGGGGTCGGGGGAACCTGGACGCAGTATTTT. Residues: CASSPRGVGGTWTQYF.

This clonotype was observed many times. The genes are TRBV3-1 and TRBJ2-3, with D possibly TRBD2 on 5 matching bases. Trimming left V 0 bases short and J 1 base short, with 11 bases between. Germline assignment: CDR1 LGHDT and CDR2 YNNKEL (reference sequence). CDR3 size: 16 residues. CDR3 sequence reads: CASSQDSAERTDTQYF. The DNA of the CDR3 is TGTGCCAGCAGCCAAGATAGCGCGGAGCGCACAGATACGCAGTATTTT.

At least ten counts were recorded for this clonotype. The chain uses TRBV7-2 and TRBJ2-3, with D hard to call. Trimming removed 5 bases from V and 1 base from J, with 16 bases in between. Germline V CDR1 and CDR2: SGHTA, FQGNSA. The CDR3 is 16 amino acids. CDR3 DNA: TGTGCCAGCAGCCCCCGGACGGGTTTTCGCACAGATACGCAGTATTTT. It encodes CASSPRTGFRTDTQYF.

This clonotype was counted ten times or more. This chain connects TRBV4-2 to TRBJ2-7; 7 bases align to TRBD2. The CDR3 runs 13 residues. Trimming cost V 0 bases and J 7 bases; bases outside gene matches: 3. From germline, CDR1 is LGHNA and CDR2 YNFKEQ. Here the CDR3 DNA reads TGTGCCAGCAGCCAAGATGGGGGGGAGGAGCAGTACTTC. Residues: CASSQDGGEEQYF.

This clonotype was detected many times. The V call is TRBV7-2, the J call TRBJ1-5; no clear D. Germline lookup yields CDR1 SGHTA and CDR2 FQGNSA. Deletions cut 2 bases from V and 1 base from J, with 6 bases between. This CDR3 region has 14 residues. The CDR3 sequence is CASSLYGSNQPQHF. CDR3 nucleotide sequence: TGTGCCAGCAGCTTATACGGGAGCAATCAGCCCCAGCATTTT.

This clonotype was observed many times. The V call is TRBV7-2, the J call TRBJ2-3; 8 bases align to TRBD2. CDR3 size: 14 residues. V lost 3 bases, J lost 3 bases, and 2 bases stayed unmatched. Germline CDR1 reads SGHTA; CDR2 reads FQGNSA. CDR3 residues: CASSFVAGTDTQYF. DNA of the CDR3: TGTGCCAGCAGCTTCGTAGCGGGGACAGATACGCAGTATTTT. Combining the CDR3 with reference TRBV7-2 and TRBJ2-3 gives the whole variable domain GAGVSQSPSNKVTEKGKDVELRCDPISGHTALYWYRQSLGQGLEFLIYFQGNSAPDKSGLPSDRFSAERTGGSVSTLTIQRTQQEDSAVYLCASSFVAGTDTQYFGPGTRLTVL.

This clonotype turned up a few times. V usage is TRBV5-1 and J usage is TRBJ2-6, with D perhaps TRBD1 (6 bases). The V gene lost 0 bases and the J gene lost 2 bases, with 6 bases spanning the gap. Germline CDR1 and CDR2: SGHRS and YFSETQ. This CDR3 has 15 amino acids. CDR3 nucleotides: TGCGCCAGCAGCTTGGGGGGGCCTGGGGCCAACGTCCTGACTTTC. It translates to CASSLGGPGANVLTF.

The chain has TRBV5-1 and TRBJ1-1; no clear D. The germline V and J ends were trimmed by 0 bases and 1 base, with 7 bases remaining between them. CDR3 length equals 14 residues. The germline V gene has CDR1 SGHRS and CDR2 YFSETQ. CDR3 region: CASSLALGNTEAFF. The CDR3 DNA sequence: TGCGCCAGCAGCTTGGCCCTAGGGAACACTGAAGCTTTCTTT.

This clonotype has at least ten counts. The chain recombines TRBV15 with TRBJ2-2; 9 bases match TRBD2. The CDR3 has 21 amino acids. V gave up 0 bases and J gave up 0 bases; unmatched junction bases: 14. Germline values: CDR1 LNHNV, CDR2 YYDKDF (reference sequence). CDR3 nucleotides: TGTGCCACCAGCAGAGATTTTGGGGGTAGCGGGGGACCCGCGAACACCGGGGAGCTGTTTTTT. Amino acids: CATSRDFGGSGGPANTGELFF.

Notes on this clonotype: It may be a read error: a sequence one base away is much more abundant. The rearrangement joins TRBV7-3 to TRBJ2-5; 9 positions match TRBD2. The CDR3 spans 15 residues. Germline CDR1 and CDR2: SGHTA and FQGTGA. V shed 6 bases, J shed 5 bases, and the junction held 10 bases outside the gene matches. CDR3 region: CASRSLGSGRETQYF. In DNA, the CDR3 is TGTGCCAGCAGATCCCTGGGGAGCGGGAGGGAGACCCAGTACTTC.

There are many counts of this clonotype. The chain links TRBV6-2 or TRBV6-3 to TRBJ2-7; 8 nucleotides match TRBD1. V dropped 8 bases and J dropped 5; count of bases not matched to a gene: 8. The CDR3 has 13 residues. Germline-derived CDR1 and CDR2 are MNHEY and SVGEGT. CDR3 coding DNA: TGTGCCAGCCGAGGACAGGGAACCGACGAGCAGTACTTC. Its translation: CASRGQGTDEQYF.